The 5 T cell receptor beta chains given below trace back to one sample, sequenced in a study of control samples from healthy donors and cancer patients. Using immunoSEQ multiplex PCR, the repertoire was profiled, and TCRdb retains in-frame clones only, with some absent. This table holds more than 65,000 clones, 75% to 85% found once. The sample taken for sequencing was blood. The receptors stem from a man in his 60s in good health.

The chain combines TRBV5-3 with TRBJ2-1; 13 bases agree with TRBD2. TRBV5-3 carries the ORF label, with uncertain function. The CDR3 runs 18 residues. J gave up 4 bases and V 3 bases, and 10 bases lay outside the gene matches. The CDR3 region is CARSSGTSGEGFYNEQFF. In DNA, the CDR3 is TGTGCCAGAAGCTCCGGGACTAGCGGGGAGGGGTTTTACAATGAGCAGTTCTTC.

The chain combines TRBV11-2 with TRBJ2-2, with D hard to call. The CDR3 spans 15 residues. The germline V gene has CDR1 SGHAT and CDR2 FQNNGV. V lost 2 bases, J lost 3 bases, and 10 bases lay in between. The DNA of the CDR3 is TGTGCCAGCAGCTTAATGGCCTCTTACACCGGGGAGCTGTTTTTT. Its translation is CASSLMASYTGELFF.

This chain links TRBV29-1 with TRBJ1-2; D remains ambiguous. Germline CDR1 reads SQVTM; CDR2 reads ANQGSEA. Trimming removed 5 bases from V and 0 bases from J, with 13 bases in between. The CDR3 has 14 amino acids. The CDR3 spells CSVSPDSANYGYTF. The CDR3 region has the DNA TGCAGCGTTTCCCCGGACTCCGCTAACTATGGCTACACCTTC.

The CDR3 nucleotides read TGTGCCAGCAGCACCGGGACTAGCGGGAGTAATGAGCAGTTCTTC. Amino acids: CASSTGTSGSNEQFF. The rearrangement joins TRBV6-2 or TRBV6-3 to TRBJ2-1, with 14 bases that match TRBD2. J lost 7 bases, V lost 6 bases, and 5 bases had no gene match. The CDR3 extends over 15 amino acids. Germline lookup yields CDR1 MNHEY and CDR2 SVGEGT.

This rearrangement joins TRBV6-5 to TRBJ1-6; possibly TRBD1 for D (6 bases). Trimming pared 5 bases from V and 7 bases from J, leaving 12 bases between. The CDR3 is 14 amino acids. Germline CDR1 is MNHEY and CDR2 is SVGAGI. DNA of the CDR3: TGTGCCAGCAGTCCTCTGGACAGCAATTCACCCCTCCACTTT. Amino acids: CASSPLDSNSPLHF.